A selection of T cell receptor beta chains follows, all from one sample in a study of beta chain features in type 1 diabetes. Using immunoSEQ multiplex PCR, the repertoire was profiled, and TCRdb retains in-frame clones only, with some absent. The sample includes 200,000 to 250,000 clones, approximately 70% of them seen just once. Input material: naive CD4+ T cells from blood. These receptors came from a man aged 25-40 years in good health. CDR3s include the opening cysteine and the closing phenylalanine or tryptophan. The D gene is left open where the match is weak. A row's size may be missing; if present it is once, few, many or a size class.

len: 13
abundance: .
j_gene: TRBJ1-2
v_gene: TRBV4-1
d_gene: .
CDR3nt: TGCGCCAGCAGCCAACGGGGCGCGGATGGCTACACCTTC
CDR3aa: CASSQRGADGYTF

len: 16
abundance: .
j_gene: TRBJ2-5
v_gene: TRBV7-9
d_gene: TRBD2
CDR3nt: TGTGCCAGCAGCAAACTAGCGGGAGTAGGCCAAGAGACCCAGTACTTC
CDR3aa: CASSKLAGVGQETQYF

len: 12
abundance: .
j_gene: TRBJ2-7
v_gene: TRBV30
d_gene: .
CDR3nt: TGTGCCTGGACCGTACGGGGAGGCGAGCAGTACTTC
CDR3aa: CAWTVRGGEQYF

len: 12
abundance: .
j_gene: TRBJ1-1
v_gene: TRBV6-5
d_gene: .
CDR3nt: TGTGCCAGCAGTAGGCTGAACACTGAAGCTTTCTTT
CDR3aa: CASSRLNTEAFF

len: 15
abundance: .
j_gene: TRBJ2-3
v_gene: TRBV4-1
d_gene: .
CDR3nt: TGCGCCAGCAGGTCAGGGCCAGGAGCGACAGATACGCAGTATTTT
CDR3aa: CASRSGPGATDTQYF

len: 13
abundance: .
j_gene: TRBJ2-1
v_gene: TRBV11-2
d_gene: .
CDR3nt: TGTGCCAGCAGCTCCCGGGTGAGAAATGAGCAGTTCTTC
CDR3aa: CASSSRVRNEQFF

len: 13
abundance: few
j_gene: TRBJ2-3
v_gene: TRBV15
d_gene: .
CDR3nt: TGTGCCACCAGCAGAGATTCGGGTATCACGCAGTATTTT
CDR3aa: CATSRDSGITQYF

len: 14
abundance: few
j_gene: TRBJ1-2
v_gene: TRBV30
d_gene: .
CDR3nt: TGTGCCTGGAGTGTACGCAGGGTCGGCTATGGCTACACCTTC
CDR3aa: CAWSVRRVGYGYTF

len: 15
abundance: .
j_gene: TRBJ2-5
v_gene: TRBV9
d_gene: .
CDR3nt: TGTGCCAGCAGCCCGCGGGGCACCGCCCAAGAGACCCAGTACTTC
CDR3aa: CASSPRGTAQETQYF

len: 13
abundance: .
j_gene: TRBJ2-1
v_gene: TRBV29-1
d_gene: .
CDR3nt: TGCAGCGGTCTCTCCGGGGGTAAGAATGAGCAGTTCTTC
CDR3aa: CSGLSGGKNEQFF